This T cell receptor beta chain comes out of a study of blood T cell repertoires in COVID-19. Study overall: From T cells, B-cell-depleted T cells, or PBMCs came the material, which was cDNA or gDNA.

Germline CDR1 ENHRY, CDR2 SYGVKD. The V segment lost 3 bases and the J segment 3 bases; nucleotides outside the gene matches: 4. The CDR3 contains 15 residues. Categorization into cohorts depended on clinical history that participants reported. In Cohort 3, a recovered donor had either two negative PCRs, clearance, or symptom resolution. The data were produced by immunoSEQ multiplex PCR, yet TCRdb's version contains in-frame clones alone and is incomplete. Of about 160,000 clones listed, roughly 80% were seen once; the top ten hold nearly 8%. The TCR comes from a woman between 45 and 65 years old who had recovered from COVID-19. This chain connects TRBV10-3 to TRBJ1-3; 8 nucleotides align to TRBD1. The specimen was PBMCs or T cells enriched from blood (not recorded which). This CDR3 is CAISDTGGSGNTIYF. The CDR3 bases are TGTGCCATCAGTGACACAGGGGGGAGTGGAAACACCATATATTTT.